The clone carrying this T cell receptor (beta chain) has just a few counts. What it binds is unknown. With ipilimumab providing CTLA-4 blockade, focal radiation was administered to patients who had chemo-refractory metastatic non-small-cell lung cancer. The sample originates from a study of radiotherapy plus CTLA-4 blockade in lung cancer. As for the study in general: There were objective responses in roughly 18% of patients, and around 31% had disease control.

Produced via immunoSEQ multiplex PCR; TCRdb's table is partial and in-frame only. The profile covers 89,000 or so clones, with approximately 78% appearing a single time and about 3.5% taken by the ten largest. Study-wide results and caveats: Best predicting response, reportedly, were early blood T cell clone dynamics, with interferon-beta. Researchers report tumor-derived TCR clones expanding in blood after radiotherapy plus ipilimumab.

The CDR3 has 14 amino acids. From germline, CDR1 is SGHDT and CDR2 YYEEEE. V was pared by 5 bases and J by 6 bases, with 18 bases between. The sample consisted of peripheral blood, taken from a patient treated with radiotherapy plus ipilimumab. The chain uses TRBV5-6 and TRBJ2-7, with D possibly TRBD2 on 5 matching bases. This clonotype was sampled from a human donor with non-small cell lung cancer who had a partial response to radiotherapy plus ipilimumab. The CDR3 loop is CASSWSGLLAEQYF. In DNA, the CDR3 is TGTGCCAGCAGTTGGAGCGGCCTCTTAGCCGAGCAGTACTTC.